This T cell receptor beta chain was sequenced for a study of cytomegalovirus exposure and HLA in healthy donors. The V and J ends lost 2 bases and 3 bases respectively, with 17 bases between them. Germline V gene lookup returns CDR1 MNHEY and CDR2 SVGAGI. CDR3 length: 16 residues. PCR was performed using 60 Vbeta and 13 Jbeta primers. TCRdb keeps only in-frame clones here, not all; method: immunoSEQ multiplex PCR. The data show about 150,000 clones, roughly three quarters seen once. This TCR came from a human donor in good health. The sequenced sample consisted of PBMCs. J is TRBJ2-7 and V is TRBV6-5; tentatively, D is TRBD2 (7 bases). CDR3 DNA: TGTGCCAGCAGTTACCGGGGGCGGGAGTATAACTACGAGCAGTACTTC. As protein: CASSYRGREYNYEQYF.